Below, 21 T cell receptor beta chains from the same sample are listed, as sequenced in a study of T cell responses to AZD1222 COVID-19 vaccine. The method was immunoSEQ multiplex PCR; TCRdb's version includes in-frame clones alone and lacks a portion of them. The sample lists some 150,000 clones; over 90% were seen once. The sequencing here drew on peripheral blood, taken on day 0 of MenACWY control vaccination. These receptors were taken from an adult in good health.

The rearrangement joins TRBV7-8 to TRBJ1-2, with no clear D. CDR3 length: 12 residues. Trimming stripped 4 bases from V and 8 bases from J, with 11 bases between. Germline values: CDR1 SGHVS, CDR2 FQNEAQ. CDR3 bases: TGTGCCAGCAGCTCCTTCCCGGGGGGCTACACCTTC. Protein sequence: CASSSFPGGYTF.

CDR3: CASSQGQGPYNEQFF. The CDR3 region has the DNA TGTGCCAGCAGCCAAGGACAGGGACCCTACAATGAGCAGTTCTTC. The V gene is TRBV7-2, the J gene TRBJ2-1, with 8 bases lining up with TRBD1. The CDR3 has 15 amino acids. Germline V gene lookup returns CDR1 SGHTA and CDR2 FQGNSA. V gave up 5 bases and J gave up 2 bases; unmatched junction bases: 5.

This rearrangement joins TRBV5-1 to TRBJ1-3; weak D call: TRBD1 (6 bases). The CDR3 length is 15 residues. The V gene's germline CDR1 is SGHRS and CDR2 YFSETQ. Trimming shortened V by 0 bases and J by 7 bases, and 14 bases separated the two germline ends. CDR3 coding DNA: TGCGCCAGCAGCTTGGCGCCAGGGGTTATGAACACCATATATTTT. Translation: CASSLAPGVMNTIYF. The full variable domain, rest sourced from reference TRBV5-1 and TRBJ1-3, is KAGVTQTPRYLIKTRGQQVTLSCSPISGHRSVSWYQQTPGQGLQFLFEYFSETQRNKGNFPGRFSGRQFSNSRSEMNVSTLELGDSALYLCASSLAPGVMNTIYFGEGSWLTVV.

The gene calls are TRBV5-1 and TRBJ2-7; 10 nucleotides align to TRBD1. The CDR3 totals 15 residues. With V trimmed by 4 bases and J by 3 bases, 7 bases remained unmatched. The germline gives CDR1 SGHRS, CDR2 YFSETQ. The CDR3 sequence: CASSRGTGVNYEQYF. CDR3 nucleotides: TGCGCCAGCAGCCGCGGGACAGGGGTTAACTACGAGCAGTACTTC.

The rearrangement joins TRBV4-1 to TRBJ2-1; possible D gene TRBD1, 5 bases. The CDR3 loop spans 15 amino acids. Germline V gene lookup returns CDR1 MGHRA and CDR2 YSYEKL. V was trimmed by 6 bases and J by 0 bases, leaving 12 bases between them. CDR3 DNA sequence: TGCGCCAGCAGTCCCCAGGGTAGCTCCTACAATGAGCAGTTCTTC. Translation: CASSPQGSSYNEQFF.

Only one count was recorded for this clone. The chain carries TRBV4-1 and TRBJ1-4; 9 bases map to TRBD1. After removal of 8 bases from V and 10 bases from J, the junction contained 14 bases not matched to a gene. The CDR3 consists of 15 residues. Germline V gene data show CDR1 as MGHRA and CDR2 as YSYEKL. The CDR3 here is CASGRPGTGKGKLFF. The CDR3 DNA is TGCGCCAGCGGCAGACCCGGGACAGGGAAGGGAAAACTGTTTTTT.

The rearrangement links TRBV7-9 to TRBJ1-3; D gene ambiguous. The CDR3 has 15 amino acids. V lost 3 bases to trimming and J lost 2 bases, with 11 bases between them. The germline gives CDR1 SEHNR, CDR2 FQNEAQ (reference sequence). The CDR3 protein is CASSFGDGPGNTIYF. The CDR3 DNA follows: TGTGCCAGCAGCTTTGGAGATGGGCCTGGAAACACCATATATTTT. The complete variable domain, with remaining parts taken from reference TRBV7-9 and TRBJ1-3, reads DTGVSQNPRHKITKRGQNVTFRCDPISEHNRLYWYRQTLGQGPEFLTYFQNEAQLEKSRLLSDRFSAERPKGSFSTLEIQRTEQGDSAMYLCASSFGDGPGNTIYFGEGSWLTVV.

The chain combines TRBV7-2 with TRBJ2-7; D perhaps matches TRBD2 (6 bases). Looked up from germline, CDR1 is SGHTA and CDR2 is FQGNSA. The V end lost 2 bases, the J end lost 0 bases, and 11 bases lay between the germline ends. The CDR3 contains 15 residues. In nucleotides, the CDR3 is TGTGCCAGCAGCTTAAGGGAGGCAGGCTCCTACGAGCAGTACTTC. Protein: CASSLREAGSYEQYF.

The chain is built from TRBV5-1 and TRBJ1-2, with a possible D match to TRBD1 (6 bases). Germline loops: CDR1 SGHRS, CDR2 YFSETQ. Trimming took off 2 bases at V and 0 bases at J, with 8 bases between the two ends. The CDR3 is 14 amino acids. DNA for the CDR3: TGCGCCAGCAGCTTCGGGACAACTAACTATGGCTACACCTTC. This codes for CASSFGTTNYGYTF.

The J gene is TRBJ1-5, the V gene TRBV13; D is uncertain. The CDR3 is 13 residues long. The V gene's germline CDR1 is PRHDT and CDR2 FYEKMQ (reference sequence). With 0 bases removed from V and 7 bases from J, the gap between germline ends came to 7 bases. The CDR3 nucleotides are TGTGCCAGCAGCTTAGGAACCGGGCAGCCCCAGCATTTT. The encoded protein is CASSLGTGQPQHF.

This rearrangement joins TRBV19 to TRBJ1-5; no clear D gene. The CDR3 loop spans 13 amino acids. The V gene's germline CDR1 is LNHDA and CDR2 SQIVND (reference sequence). V dropped 6 bases and J dropped 5 bases, with 11 bases sitting between them. CDR3 sequence reads: CASSERGYQPQHF. CDR3 DNA: TGTGCCAGTAGCGAAAGAGGGTATCAGCCCCAGCATTTT.

This chain uses TRBV19 with TRBJ1-3; TRBD1 might be the D (5 bases). V lost 3 bases, J lost 2 bases, and 11 bases lay in between. Per the germline V gene, CDR1 is LNHDA and CDR2 is SQIVND (reference sequence). This CDR3 spans 15 amino acids. The CDR3 DNA sequence: TGTGCCAGTAGTATGCTGGACAAGACTGGAAACACCATATATTTT. Translated, it gives CASSMLDKTGNTIYF.

The chain carries TRBV21-1 and TRBJ2-2; the table calls TRBD1, which could not be checked here. TRBV21-1 is a pseudogene locus. This CDR3 spans 17 amino acids. In DNA form, the CDR3 reads TGTGCCAGCAGCAAAGGTTGGTGGCAGGGCTCCTGCGGGGAGCTGTTTTTT. It codes for CASSKGWWQGSCGELFF.

A single count supports this clone. The chain employs TRBV20-1 and TRBJ2-3; no clear D gene. Looked up from germline, CDR1 is DFQATT and CDR2 is SNEGSKA (reference sequence). The V gene lost 2 bases and the J gene lost 5 bases, with 5 bases spanning the gap. This CDR3 has 11 residues. This CDR3 is CSARLGDTQYF. CDR3 nucleotide sequence: TGCAGTGCTAGACTAGGAGATACGCAGTATTTT.

The gene calls are TRBV28 and TRBJ2-3, with TRBD2 matching 8 bases. The CDR3 spans 15 residues. Unmatched junction bases numbered 9, after V lost 4 bases and J lost 6 bases. CDR1 is MDHEN, CDR2 SYDVKM, per germline. The CDR3 spells CASSSPGLGRDTQYF. In DNA form, the CDR3 reads TGTGCCAGCAGTTCACCGGGACTAGGGAGGGATACGCAGTATTTT.

This clone was counted a single time. The chain is built from TRBV4-1 and TRBJ2-2; 9 positions match TRBD2. Trimming took 4 bases from V and 6 from J; bases not matched to a gene: 12. Germline CDR1 reads MGHRA; CDR2 reads YSYEKL. There are 17 residues in the CDR3. CDR3 protein: CASSLRGSGGYAGELFF. As DNA, the CDR3 is TGCGCCAGCAGCCTTAGAGGTAGCGGGGGTTATGCCGGGGAGCTGTTTTTT.

This sequence joins TRBV7-3 and TRBJ2-1; D call uncertain. The CDR3 totals 14 residues. Germline assignment: CDR1 SGHTA and CDR2 FQGTGA. The V gene lost 1 base and the J gene lost 8 bases, with 12 bases spanning the gap. The DNA for the CDR3 is TGTGCCAGCAGCTTAATGATGTCAACCGATGAGCAGTTCTTC. Translation gives CASSLMMSTDEQFF.

The chain uses TRBV25-1 and TRBJ1-1; 8 bases match TRBD1. Germline CDR1 is MGHDK and CDR2 is SYGVNS. Trimming took 7 bases from V and 7 from J; bases not matched to a gene: 20. The CDR3 contains 17 residues. The CDR3 is CASISRTGGTLRGEAFF. The CDR3 DNA reads as TGTGCCAGCATCAGTAGAACAGGGGGGACCCTTAGGGGTGAAGCTTTCTTT.

The gene calls are TRBV4-1 and TRBJ1-5; D not resolved. The germline V gene has CDR1 MGHRA and CDR2 YSYEKL. Trimming left V 0 bases short and J 3 bases short, with 6 bases between. The CDR3 runs 14 residues. The CDR3 is CASSQDRINQPQHF. The CDR3 DNA is TGCGCCAGCAGCCAAGACAGAATCAATCAGCCCCAGCATTTT.

The V and J genes are TRBV7-2 and TRBJ1-5; D not resolved. V lost 4 bases and J lost 9, with 19 bases in between. Germline values: CDR1 SGHTA, CDR2 FQGNSA. The CDR3 sequence is 15 residues long. The CDR3 loop reads CASSSTLVSTRPQHF. CDR3 nucleotide sequence: TGTGCCAGCAGCTCAACCCTTGTATCTACACGGCCCCAGCATTTT.

V gene TRBV27 combines with J gene TRBJ1-1, with D possibly matching TRBD1 (5 bases). CDR1 and CDR2 from the germline V gene are MNHEY and SMNVEV (reference sequence). V was trimmed by 5 bases and J by 4 bases, leaving 11 bases between them. This CDR3 comprises 13 residues. CDR3 sequence (DNA): TGTGCCAGCAGTAGGGGTCTGGGCACTGAAGCTTTCTTT. Protein: CASSRGLGTEAFF.